The 10 T cell receptor beta chains given below trace back to one sample, sequenced in a study of prognosis after radiotherapy for stage I lung cancer. The study amplified the TCR beta CDR3 region from genomic DNA. This amplification was carried out by two rounds of multiplex PCR. Primers specific to each TRBV and TRBJ gene drove first-round PCR. TCRdb reprocessed the multiplex PCR reads with MiXCR, giving one entry per CDR3 protein. The sample consists of 30,000 to 40,000 distinct CDR3 sequences, 30% to 35% of them appearing once. Specimen: PBMCs, collected before or after stereotactic body radiation therapy (not recorded which). The receptors were gathered from a donor aged 50 or older with non-small cell lung cancer.

V is TRBV28 and J is TRBJ1-5; D is perhaps TRBD1 (5 bases). In germline, CDR1 is MDHEN, CDR2 SYDVKM. There are 13 residues in the CDR3. V lost 9 bases to trimming and J lost 10 bases, with 19 bases between them. In DNA, the CDR3 is TGTGCCAGTAGACTAGGGGTGGAACATCCCCAGCATTTT. Amino acid sequence: CASRLGVEHPQHF.

A word on this clonotype: As the CDR3 is not closed by the conserved phenylalanine or tryptophan, this likely results from a read error. J is TRBJ2-7 and V is TRBV28, with D unclear. CDR1 and CDR2 from the germline V gene are MDHEN and SYDVKM. The CDR3 spans 13 residues. Between the trimmed V and J ends, which lost 3 bases and 4 bases, there was a span of 10 bases. CDR3 DNA sequence: TGTGCCAGCAGTTTCCGTAGCTCATACGAGCAGTACTTA. Protein product: CASSFRSSYEQYL.

This clonotype was detected ten times or more. The chain joins TRBV24-1 to TRBJ1-4, with TRBD1 matching 10 bases. The germline V gene encodes CDR1 KGHDR and CDR2 SFDVKD. CDR3 length: 16 residues. Unmatched junction bases numbered 7, after V lost 4 bases and J lost 6 bases. DNA for the CDR3: TGTGCCACCAGTGACGGGACAGGGGTCCCCCATGAAAAACTGTTTTTT. Translating it yields CATSDGTGVPHEKLFF.

At least ten counts were recorded for this clonotype. The V call is TRBV5-1, the J call TRBJ1-4; weak D call: TRBD1 (6 bases). Germline V gene data show CDR1 as SGHRS and CDR2 as YFSETQ. The germline V and J ends were trimmed by 0 bases and 6 bases, with 9 bases remaining between them. The CDR3 totals 14 residues. The CDR3 protein is CASSLDRGDEKLFF. The CDR3, as DNA: TGCGCCAGCAGCTTGGATAGGGGGGATGAAAAACTGTTTTTT.

The chain joins TRBV6-2 or TRBV6-3 to TRBJ1-2; D possibly corresponds to TRBD1 (5 bases). Germline-derived CDR1 and CDR2 are MNHEY and SVGEGT. V lost 6 bases and J 7 bases, leaving 18 bases between the germline ends. There are 14 residues in the CDR3. The CDR3 loop is CASSETGFGAGYTF. The CDR3 DNA is TGTGCCAGCAGCGAAACAGGTTTTGGGGCTGGCTACACCTTC.

V and J are TRBV28 and TRBJ1-3; possibly TRBD1 for D (6 bases). V was cut by 7 bases and J by 0 bases, with 19 bases left in between. CDR1 is MDHEN and CDR2 is SYDVKM in the germline V gene. The CDR3 has 17 residues. This CDR3 reads CASTRPGTQVSGNTIYF. The CDR3 DNA reads as TGTGCCAGCACTCGACCCGGGACACAAGTCTCTGGAAACACCATATATTTT.

This sequence joins TRBV5-4 and TRBJ1-2; D might be TRBD1 (5 bases). Germline V lookup: CDR1 SGHNT, CDR2 YYREEE (reference sequence). The CDR3 is 15 residues long. Trimming pared 0 bases from V and 8 bases from J, leaving 17 bases between. The CDR3 here is CASSLGGGTSRGYTF. CDR3 DNA sequence: TGTGCCAGCAGCTTGGGGGGCGGAACCTCCCGGGGCTACACCTTC.

Details on this clonotype: A clone one base away is much larger, so this may be a read error. V gene TRBV12-3 or TRBV12-4 combines with J gene TRBJ1-5; D not certain. This CDR3 region has 13 residues. The V end was cut by 7 bases, the J end by 7 bases, with 14 bases between. The DNA for the CDR3 is TGTGCCAGCATCCTAGGGCAACGACAGCCCCAGCATTTT. Its translation is CASILGQRQPQHF.

This clonotype was seen ten or more times. The rearrangement uses TRBV7-3 and TRBJ2-5; 7 positions match TRBD2. Trimming took 5 bases from V and 4 from J; bases not matched to a gene: 10. The CDR3 consists of 15 residues. Germline loops: CDR1 SGHTA, CDR2 FQGTGA. The CDR3 sequence is CASSQWGGRGETQYF. In DNA form, the CDR3 reads TGTGCCAGCAGCCAGTGGGGGGGGAGGGGAGAGACCCAGTACTTC.

The gene calls are TRBV12-3 or TRBV12-4 and TRBJ2-1; unclear D gene. Trimming pared 7 bases from V and 0 bases from J, leaving 13 bases between. This CDR3 comprises 15 residues. Written as DNA, the CDR3 is TGTGCCAGCATTGTATACCTATCCTCCTACAATGAGCAGTTCTTC. Translation: CASIVYLSSYNEQFF.